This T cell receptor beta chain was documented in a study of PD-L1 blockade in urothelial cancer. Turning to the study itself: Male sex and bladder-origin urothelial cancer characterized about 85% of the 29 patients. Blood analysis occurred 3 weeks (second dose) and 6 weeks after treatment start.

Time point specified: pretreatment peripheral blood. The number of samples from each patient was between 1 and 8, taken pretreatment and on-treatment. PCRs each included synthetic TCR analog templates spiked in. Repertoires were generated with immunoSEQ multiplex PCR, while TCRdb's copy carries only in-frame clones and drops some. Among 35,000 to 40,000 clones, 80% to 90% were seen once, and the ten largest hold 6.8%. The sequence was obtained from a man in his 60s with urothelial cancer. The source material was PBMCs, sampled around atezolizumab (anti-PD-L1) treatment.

DNA of the CDR3: TGCGCCAGCAGCCATACCTTTTTGGGCCGGGGGGAAAAACTGTTTTTT. Translated, it gives CASSHTFLGRGEKLFF. The rearrangement uses TRBV4-1 and TRBJ1-4; D is perhaps TRBD1 (5 bases). Trimming removed 3 bases at V and 8 bases at J, with 19 bases between. In germline, CDR1 is MGHRA, CDR2 YSYEKL. The CDR3 runs 16 residues.